The text below deals with one T cell receptor beta chain. This entry belongs to a study of control samples from healthy donors and cancer patients. Data came from immunoSEQ multiplex PCR; TCRdb stores just in-frame clones and leaves some out. The sample lists about 140,000 clones, about 90% occurring once. Source material: blood. The receptor was isolated from a man younger than 35 in good health.

In DNA form, the CDR3 reads TGTGCCAGCCGTAGGGCAGGGTCGGGCACTGAAGCTTTCTTT. This sequence encodes CASRRAGSGTEAFF. The chain couples TRBV7-3 to TRBJ1-1; D might be TRBD1 (5 bases). V lost 8 bases, J lost 4 bases, and 17 bases lay in between. This CDR3 has 14 amino acids. CDR1 is SGHTA and CDR2 is FQGTGA in the germline V gene.